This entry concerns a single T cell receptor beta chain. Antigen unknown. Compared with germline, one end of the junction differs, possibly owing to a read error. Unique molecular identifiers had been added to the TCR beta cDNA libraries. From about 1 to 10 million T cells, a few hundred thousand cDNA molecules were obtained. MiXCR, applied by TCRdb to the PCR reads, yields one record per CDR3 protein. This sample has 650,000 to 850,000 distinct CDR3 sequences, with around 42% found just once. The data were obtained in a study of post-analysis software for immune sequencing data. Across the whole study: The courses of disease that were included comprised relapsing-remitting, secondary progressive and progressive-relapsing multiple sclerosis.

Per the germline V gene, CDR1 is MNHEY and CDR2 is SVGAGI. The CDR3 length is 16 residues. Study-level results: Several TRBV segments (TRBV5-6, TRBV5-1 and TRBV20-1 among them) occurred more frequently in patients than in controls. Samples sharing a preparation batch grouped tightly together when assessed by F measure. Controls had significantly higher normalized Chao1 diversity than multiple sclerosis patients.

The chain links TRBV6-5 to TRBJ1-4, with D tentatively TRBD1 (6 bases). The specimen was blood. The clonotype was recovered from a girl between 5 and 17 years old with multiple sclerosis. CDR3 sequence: CASSRDTTATNKKLFF. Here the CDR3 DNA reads TGTGCCAGCAGTCGGGACACCACTGCAACTAATAAAAAACTGTTTTTT.